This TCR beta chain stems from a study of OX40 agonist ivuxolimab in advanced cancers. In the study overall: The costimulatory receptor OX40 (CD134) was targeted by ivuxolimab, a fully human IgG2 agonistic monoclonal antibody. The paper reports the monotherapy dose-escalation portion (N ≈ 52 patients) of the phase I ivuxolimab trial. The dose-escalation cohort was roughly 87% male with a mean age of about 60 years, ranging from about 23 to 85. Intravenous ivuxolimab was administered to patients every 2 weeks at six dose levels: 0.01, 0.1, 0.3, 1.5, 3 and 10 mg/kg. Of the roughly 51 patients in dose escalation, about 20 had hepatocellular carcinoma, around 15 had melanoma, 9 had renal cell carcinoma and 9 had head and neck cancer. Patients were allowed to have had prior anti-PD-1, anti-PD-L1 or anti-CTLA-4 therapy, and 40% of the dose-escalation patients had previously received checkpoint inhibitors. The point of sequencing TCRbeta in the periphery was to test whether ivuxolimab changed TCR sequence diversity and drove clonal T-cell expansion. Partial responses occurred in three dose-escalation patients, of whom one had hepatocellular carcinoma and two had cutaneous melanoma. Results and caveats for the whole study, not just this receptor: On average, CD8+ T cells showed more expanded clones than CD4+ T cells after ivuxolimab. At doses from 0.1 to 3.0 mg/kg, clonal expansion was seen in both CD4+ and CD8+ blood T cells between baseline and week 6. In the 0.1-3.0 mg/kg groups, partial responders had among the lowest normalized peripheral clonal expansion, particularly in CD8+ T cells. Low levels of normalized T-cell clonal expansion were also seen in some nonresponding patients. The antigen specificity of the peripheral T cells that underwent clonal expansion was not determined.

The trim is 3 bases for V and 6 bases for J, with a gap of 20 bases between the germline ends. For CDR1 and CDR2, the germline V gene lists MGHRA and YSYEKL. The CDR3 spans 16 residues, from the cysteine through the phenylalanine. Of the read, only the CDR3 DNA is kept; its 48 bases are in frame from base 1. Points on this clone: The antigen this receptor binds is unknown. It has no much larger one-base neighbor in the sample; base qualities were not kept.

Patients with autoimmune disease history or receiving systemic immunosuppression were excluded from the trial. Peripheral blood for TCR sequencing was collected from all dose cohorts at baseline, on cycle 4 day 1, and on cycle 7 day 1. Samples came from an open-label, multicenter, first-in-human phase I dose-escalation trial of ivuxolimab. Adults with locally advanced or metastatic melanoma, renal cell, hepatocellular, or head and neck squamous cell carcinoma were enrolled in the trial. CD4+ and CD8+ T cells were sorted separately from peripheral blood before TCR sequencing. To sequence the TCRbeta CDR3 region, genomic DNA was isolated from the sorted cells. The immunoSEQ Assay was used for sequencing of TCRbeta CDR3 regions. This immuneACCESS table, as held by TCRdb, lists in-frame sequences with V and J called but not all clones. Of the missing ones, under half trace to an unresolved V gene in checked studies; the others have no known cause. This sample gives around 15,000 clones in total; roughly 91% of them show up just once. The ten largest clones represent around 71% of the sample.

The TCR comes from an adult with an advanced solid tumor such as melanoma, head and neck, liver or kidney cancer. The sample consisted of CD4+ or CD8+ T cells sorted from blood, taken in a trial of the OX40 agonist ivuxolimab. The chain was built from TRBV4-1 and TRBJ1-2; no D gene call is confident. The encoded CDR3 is CASSHPLAAQRDGYTF. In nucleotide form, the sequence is TGCGCCAGCAGCCACCCCCTTGCCGCGCAGAGGGATGGCTACACCTTC.